The text below deals with one T cell receptor beta chain. Antigen specificity is unknown. Profiled with immunoSEQ multiplex PCR; TCRdb holds only in-frame clones, not every one. The table includes hundreds of thousands of clones, 98% detected once. The sample comes from a study of shared clonotypes between healthy human individuals. Study-wide points: Collection of samples was limited to blood; tissue repertoires likely differ.

Naive CD8 cells comprised CD45RO-negative, CCR7-positively selected cells, excluding terminally differentiated effector memory CD45RA+ cells. Sequencing input: naive CD8+ T cells sorted from blood. This clonotype was sampled from a man aged 25 to 45 in good health.

CDR3 bases: TGCAGCGTTGAGGGGACAGGGGATTCGAACACCGGGGAGCTGTTTTTT. Amino acid sequence: CSVEGTGDSNTGELFF. This chain connects TRBV29-1 to TRBJ2-2; 10 bases line up with TRBD1. V lost 3 bases to trimming and J lost 0 bases; unmatched junction nucleotides: 4. The length of the CDR3 is 16 residues. Germline values: CDR1 SQVTM, CDR2 ANQGSEA.